The 6 T cell receptor beta chains listed next were all sequenced from one sample in a study of metastatic and nonmetastatic thyroid tumors. Nobody among the patients had been given any treatment before thyroid surgery. TCRdb re-called clones from the PCR reads using MiXCR. The table has some 25,000 clones, roughly 13% seen once. Sequenced: blood. The source is a female donor with papillary thyroid cancer or a benign thyroid nodule (not recorded which). Some clones in this sample may be carry-over from other donors' samples.

In this sample, this clone turned up many times. The chain uses TRBV6-1 and TRBJ2-7, with 8 positions matching TRBD1. The CDR3 runs to 15 residues. Germline values: CDR1 MNHNS, CDR2 SASEGT. V lost 6 bases to trimming and J lost 4 bases; unmatched junction nucleotides: 11. CDR3 coding DNA: TGTGCCAGCAGATGGACCGGGACAGGCGAATACGAGCAGTACTTC. It is translated as CASRWTGTGEYEQYF.

This clone has ten or more counts. CDR3 nucleotides: TGTGCCAGCAGCTTTACGGGGTATGGAGAGACCCAGTACTTC. Protein product: CASSFTGYGETQYF. The chain carries TRBV7-2 and TRBJ2-5; D might be TRBD2 (5 bases). The germline CDR1 and CDR2 sequences are SGHTA and FQGNSA. V gave up 3 bases and J gave up 4 bases, with 12 bases separating them. There are 14 residues in the CDR3.

A note on this clone: Mismatch with germline at one junction end may stem from a read error. The V call is TRBV20-1, the J call TRBJ2-5; TRBD1 or TRBD2 may be the D gene (5 bases each). The CDR3 runs to 14 residues. Germline V gene lookup returns CDR1 DFQATT and CDR2 SNEGSKA (reference sequence). The DNA for the CDR3 is TGCAGTGCTAGGTCCAGGGAAGGGAGAGAGGCCCAGTACTTC. Residues: CSARSREGREAQYF.

J is TRBJ2-3 and V is TRBV6-1, with TRBD2 matching over 9 bases. The CDR3 loop spans 15 amino acids. The trim removed 6 bases at V and 2 bases at J, leaving 6 bases unmatched. Germline V lookup: CDR1 MNHNS, CDR2 SASEGT. The CDR3 region has the DNA TGTGCCAGCAGAGGGAGCGGGGGGCCCACAGATACGCAGTATTTT. Protein sequence: CASRGSGGPTDTQYF.

This clone was detected many times. The chain carries TRBV19 and TRBJ2-5; the D gene could be TRBD1 or TRBD2 (7 bases each). Trimming left V 4 bases short and J 4 bases short, with 13 bases between. The germline V gene has CDR1 LNHDA and CDR2 SQIVND (reference sequence). This CDR3 has 14 residues. CDR3 DNA: TGTGCCAGTAGTAATCAGGGGGGGGGAGAGACCCAGTACTTC. This sequence encodes CASSNQGGGETQYF.

In this sample, this clone turned up many times. V gene TRBV28 combines with J gene TRBJ1-1; perhaps TRBD1 as D (6 bases). With 7 bases removed from V and 5 bases from J, the gap between germline ends came to 14 bases. Germline V CDR1 and CDR2: MDHEN, SYDVKM. This CDR3 is built from 13 residues. CDR3 region: CASKRGGGTEAFF. CDR3 coding DNA: TGTGCCAGCAAAAGGGGAGGGGGTACTGAAGCTTTCTTT.